This TCR beta chain comes out of a study of blood T cells in healthy people across ages. Study-wide results and limits: Roughly linear age-related decline in beta diversity appeared, significant by age around 38.

Regarding this clonotype: The antigen remains undetermined.

J lost 4 bases, V lost 4 bases, and 5 bases had no gene match. Germline values: CDR1 SGHTA, CDR2 FQGNSA. CDR3 length equals 14 residues. A second about 6 to 12 cycle PCR used barcoded and J-beta primers. MiXCR was run by TCRdb on the 5' RACE reads, yielding one entry per CDR3 protein. This table has about 1.7 million distinct CDR3 sequences, about 30% appearing once. The gene calls are TRBV7-2 and TRBJ2-5, with 8 bases aligning to TRBD1. Sequencing was performed on blood. This TCR was sampled from a woman in her twenties or thirties in good health. In DNA form, the CDR3 reads TGTGCCAGCAGCTCAGGGGGCGCATTAGAGACCCAGTACTTC. Its translation is CASSSGGALETQYF.